This T cell receptor beta chain was captured by sequencing in a study of T cells after yellow fever vaccination (dated by TCRdb to the late 2010s). A note on the overall study: Libraries from fractions with low cell numbers were prepared with the SMART-Seq v4 Ultra Low Input RNA kit. Two healthy male donors made up the cohort, one aged 18 to 30 years and the other aged 30 to 40 years. To follow T-cell clones before and after primary and booster YFV17D yellow fever vaccination, bulk TCR alpha and beta repertoires were sequenced over time. Bulk PBMC replicates and cell subsets were isolated from blood drawn at multiple timepoints before and after both primary and secondary immunization. General findings and caveats noted by the study authors: A small fraction of clonotypes showed up in both the CD4 and CD8 compartments, probably as a result of convergent recombination. Most clones expanded after primary vaccination were re-detected after the booster (around 96% of CD4 and roughly 87% of CD8), suggesting broad memory maintenance. The secondary T-cell response was weaker than the primary response but faster, peaking on day 5 instead of day 15. Because abundant contaminating clonotypes from the bulk population could be contained in FACS-sorted repertoires, computational filtering was required. Because only two donors were included in the study, the extent to which the findings can be generalized is limited.

Per the publication, the treatment or condition label means: live attenuated yellow fever vaccine strain. At every blood-draw timepoint, two biological replicates of bulk PBMCs were collected. A standard Ficoll-Paque protocol was used to isolate PBMCs from peripheral blood. RNA was extracted with TriZol from bulk PBMCs, CD4 and CD8 fractions, and dextramer-positive and dextramer-negative fractions. Synthesis of TCR cDNA relied on 5'RACE template switching, a step that introduced a universal primer site along with unique molecular identifiers. cDNA synthesis was primed from both the TCR alpha and TCR beta constant segments. Library amplification used two PCR steps, and the second PCR step added sample barcodes and sequencing adapters. Sequencing of the libraries was done on either Illumina HiSeq 2500 (2x100 bp) or NovaSeq (2x150 bp). On the authors' methods: Reads were demultiplexed and collapsed into UMI consensus sequences with MIGEC, and V(D)J alignment was performed with MiXCR. Clonotypes responding to the vaccine were identified with edgeR on replicate PBMC samples, with the criteria of FDR below 0.01 and a log2 fold change above 5 up to day 15. CD4 or CD8 identity was assigned to each bulk clonotype according to whether the clonotype was present at higher abundance in the sequenced CD4 repertoire or the sequenced CD8 repertoire. The public reads were run again by TCRdb, first through fastp at Q25 and then through MiXCR, and only productive beta chains were kept. Every distinct CDR3 protein forms one entry, paired with its most common genes and DNA. TCRdb, not the original authors, processed these V and J calls. The sample profile shows just under 600,000 distinct CDR3 sequences; roughly 14% of them were found once. Together, the top ten hold more than 13% of the sample.

The CDR3, from cysteine to phenylalanine, totals 14 residues. Of the read, only the CDR3 DNA is kept; its 42 bases are in frame from base 1. CDR1 and CDR2 are read off the germline V gene as SGHRS and YFSETQ. The germline ends are 9 bases apart after V is trimmed by 0 bases and J by 6 bases. On this clonotype itself: It lacks a known antigen. No clone much larger than this one lies a single base away; base qualities are absent.

This clonotype originated in a man aged 30 to 45 who received the YFV17D yellow fever vaccine. The V and J segments used are TRBV5-1 and TRBJ2-2; no D gene call is confident. Source: PBMCs, taken on the day of the yellow fever booster vaccination. CDR3 sequence: CASSLDSQPGELFF. The DNA sequence reads TGCGCCAGCAGCTTGGACTCGCAGCCCGGGGAGCTGTTTTTT.